Listed below are T cell receptor beta chains from one sample, sequenced in a study of T cell repertoires in cytomegalovirus infection. No cognate antigen is known for these TCRs. TCRdb reprocessed the reads with MiXCR, giving one entry per CDR3 protein. Of roughly 130,000 distinct CDR3 sequences listed, more than 20% are singletons. Sequenced: PBMCs, sequenced either directly or after in vitro stimulation (not recorded which). The origin of the receptors is a human donor in good health (CMV status not recorded). Some clones in this sample may be carry-over from other donors' samples. Both conserved end residues are part of each CDR3.

V: TRBV6-6; CDR3: CASSPGGSKNIQYF
V: TRBV5-1; CDR3: CASSLAGTNLGYTQYF
V: TRBV4-1; CDR3: CASSPPLKRERRETQYF
V: TRBV7-2; CDR3: CASSSRTANTEAFF
V: TRBV11-2; CDR3: CASRDSGRAFHEQFF
V: TRBV6-5; CDR3: CASSYRQGGNQPQHF
V: TRBV7-2; CDR3: CASSPPSSYEQYF
V: TRBV7-2; CDR3: CASSLGSRLAGPRGYNEQFF
V: TRBV7-8; CDR3: CASSLEGRLNYGYTF
V: TRBV10-3; CDR3: CAISETFSGNSYEQYF
V: TRBV5-1; CDR3: CASSSRTEGTDTQYF
V: TRBV28; CDR3: CASSLINTGELFF
V: TRBV7-2; CDR3: CASSWSPSSYNEQFF
V: TRBV7-2; CDR3: CASSPRRASETQYF
V: TRBV28; CDR3: CASTLGGAYEKLFF
V: TRBV13; CDR3: CASSLGQGGGIAEAFF
V: TRBV7-2; CDR3: CASSEGPGPNYGYTF
V: TRBV6-1; CDR3: CASSENRVSTEAFF
V: TRBV12-3/TRBV12-4; CDR3: CASSFFDEQYF
V: TRBV4-3; CDR3: CASSQARTSTDTQYF
V: TRBV29-1; CDR3: CSVEDLELADSYNEQFF
V: TRBV19; CDR3: CASSMSGGNNQPQHF
V: TRBV7-2; CDR3: CASSFAFTTNYNF
V: TRBV7-2; CDR3: CASSLAGSGANVLTF
V: TRBV11-2; CDR3: CASSDPRGSFGANVLTF
V: TRBV7-9; CDR3: CASSKRTGVFTGELFF
V: TRBV6-1; CDR3: CASSSRSPNTEAFF